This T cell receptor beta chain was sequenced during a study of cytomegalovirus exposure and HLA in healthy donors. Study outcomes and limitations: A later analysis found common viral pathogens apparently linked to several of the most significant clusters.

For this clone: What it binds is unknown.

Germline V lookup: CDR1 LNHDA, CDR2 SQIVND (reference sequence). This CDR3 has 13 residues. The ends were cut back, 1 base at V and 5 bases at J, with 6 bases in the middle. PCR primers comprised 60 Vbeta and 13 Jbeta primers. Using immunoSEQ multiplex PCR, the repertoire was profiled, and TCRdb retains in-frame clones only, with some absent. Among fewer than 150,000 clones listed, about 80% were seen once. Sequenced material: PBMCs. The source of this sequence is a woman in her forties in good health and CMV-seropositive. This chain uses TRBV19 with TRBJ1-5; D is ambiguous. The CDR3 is CASSIGDYQPQHF. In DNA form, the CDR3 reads TGTGCCAGTAGTATAGGAGATTATCAGCCCCAGCATTTT.